The 23 T cell receptor beta chains below come from one sample, sequenced in a study of blood T cells in healthy people across ages. The use of a sample-barcoded 5' primer and a J-beta primer mix characterized a second PCR of about 7 to 12 cycles. TCRdb itself ran the 5' RACE reads through MiXCR, one entry per CDR3 protein. The sample carries hundreds of thousands of distinct CDR3 sequences, under 25% recorded once. Sequenced sample: blood. The receptor source for this set is a man in his sixties or seventies in good health.

The rearrangement joins TRBV7-3 to TRBJ2-2; 8 bases are a match to TRBD2. The CDR3 contains 14 residues. The V gene's germline CDR1 is SGHTA and CDR2 FQGTGA. The V segment lost 5 bases and the J segment 7 bases; nucleotides outside the gene matches: 6. The CDR3 protein is CASSTGLVSGELFF. For the CDR3, the DNA is TGTGCCAGCAGCACGGGACTAGTGAGCGGGGAGCTGTTTTTT.

The gene calls are TRBV7-2 and TRBJ2-1; perhaps TRBD2 as D (5 bases). The V gene's germline CDR1 is SGHTA and CDR2 FQGNSA. V was clipped by 5 bases and J by 10 bases, with 15 bases between them. The length of the CDR3 is 13 residues. As DNA, the CDR3 is TGTGCCAGCAGCCAAAACGGACTGGGGGAGCAGTTCTTC. This encodes CASSQNGLGEQFF. The variable domain in full, completed from reference TRBV7-2 and TRBJ2-1, reads GAGVSQSPSNKVTEKGKDVELRCDPISGHTALYWYRQSLGQGLEFLIYFQGNSAPDKSGLPSDRFSAERTGGSVSTLTIQRTQQEDSAVYLCASSQNGLGEQFFGPGTRLTVL.

This clonotype was detected only a few times. The CDR3 coding sequence is TGTGCCAGCAACTTTCCGGCTGGACAGAACTACGAGCAGTACTTC. It encodes CASNFPAGQNYEQYF. The chain carries TRBV2 and TRBJ2-7; a possible D gene is TRBD1 (6 bases). The V end was cut by 7 bases, the J end by 3 bases, with 19 bases between. CDR1 and CDR2 (germline): SNHLY, FYNNEI. CDR3 size: 15 residues.

V gene TRBV9 combines with J gene TRBJ2-3, with 7 bases that match TRBD2. Germline CDR1 and CDR2: SGDLS and YYNGEE. Unmatched junction bases numbered 4, after V lost 2 bases and J lost 4 bases. The CDR3 contains 14 residues. DNA of the CDR3: TGTGCCAGCAGCGTGCAGCGGGGAGCAGATACGCAGTATTTT. Amino acids: CASSVQRGADTQYF.

This clonotype turned up a few times. The chain has TRBV20-1 and TRBJ1-5, with a weak D call TRBD1 (6 bases). This CDR3 is 13 amino acids long. The germline V and J ends were trimmed by 6 bases and 6 bases, with 15 bases remaining between them. Germline CDR1 DFQATT, CDR2 SNEGSKA (reference sequence). The chain's CDR3 is CSASDGGGQPQHF. The CDR3 DNA is TGCAGTGCAAGCGATGGGGGCGGTCAGCCCCAGCATTTT.

The J gene is TRBJ2-3, the V gene TRBV12-3 or TRBV12-4; 8 bases are a match to TRBD2. V lost 2 bases to trimming and J lost 5 bases; unmatched junction nucleotides: 6. The CDR3 spans 15 residues. The CDR3 spells CASSLRAGEVDTQYF. The CDR3, as DNA: TGTGCCAGCAGTTTAAGAGCGGGAGAGGTAGATACGCAGTATTTT.

This clonotype was seen more than once but under ten times. This sequence joins TRBV20-1 and TRBJ2-7; TRBD1 matches at 7 bases. Trimming cost V 1 base and J 0 bases; bases outside gene matches: 3. CDR1 and CDR2 (germline): DFQATT, SNEGSKA (reference sequence). This CDR3 contains 14 residues. The chain's CDR3 is CSARAGTDSYEQYF. CDR3 DNA: TGCAGTGCTAGAGCAGGGACAGACTCCTACGAGCAGTACTTC.

The sample holds many counts of this clonotype. This chain links TRBV27 with TRBJ2-1, with D perhaps being TRBD1 or TRBD2 (5 bases each). This CDR3 is built from 13 residues. Trimming removed 2 bases from V and 12 bases from J, with 14 bases in between. Germline loops: CDR1 MNHEY, CDR2 SMNVEV (reference sequence). CDR3 residues: CASSLNFPGRQFF. The CDR3 DNA reads TGTGCCAGCAGTTTAAACTTCCCGGGGCGGCAGTTCTTC.

The chain joins TRBV7-2 to TRBJ2-7; D is undetermined. The germline V gene encodes CDR1 SGHTA and CDR2 FQGNSA. This CDR3 is built from 14 residues. V shed 8 bases and J shed 0 bases, with 14 bases lying between them. CDR3 coding DNA: TGTGCCAGCGTGTGGGCTCCAGACTCCTACGAGCAGTACTTC. Amino acid sequence: CASVWAPDSYEQYF. The full variable domain, in which reference TRBV7-2 and TRBJ2-7 provide the parts outside the CDR3, is GAGVSQSPSNKVTEKGKDVELRCDPISGHTALYWYRQSLGQGLEFLIYFQGNSAPDKSGLPSDRFSAERTGGSVSTLTIQRTQQEDSAVYLCASVWAPDSYEQYFGPGTRLTVT.

This sequence joins TRBV20-1 and TRBJ2-7, with TRBD1 matching over 10 bases. V lost 1 base to trimming and J lost 7 bases; unmatched junction nucleotides: 10. The CDR3 extends over 15 amino acids. CDR1 is DFQATT, CDR2 SNEGSKA, per germline (reference sequence). As DNA, the CDR3 is TGCAGTGCTAGAGCTCCGACAGGGGGCCGGGGGGAGCAGTACTTC. It is translated as CSARAPTGGRGEQYF.

V and J are TRBV5-1 and TRBJ2-3, with 8 nucleotides matching TRBD2. The V gene end was trimmed by 4 bases and the J gene end by 11 bases; junction bases not matched to a gene: 18. The germline V gene has CDR1 SGHRS and CDR2 YFSETQ. The CDR3 length is 16 residues. CDR3 region: CASSPQQATSGMGQYF. The DNA of the CDR3 is TGCGCCAGCAGCCCACAACAGGCAACTAGCGGTATGGGGCAGTATTTT.

This clonotype has just a few counts. The chain combines TRBV13 with TRBJ2-5, with D tentatively TRBD1 or TRBD2 (5 bases each). Judging by the DNA end, TRBJ2-1 fits better; the J call may be wrong. The CDR3 length is 16 residues. CDR1 and CDR2 (germline): PRHDT, FYEKMQ (reference sequence). In nucleotides, the CDR3 is TGTGCCAGCAGCTTAGCCGGGACGGTGGCTCACAATGAGCAGTTCTTC. Translation gives CASSLAGTVAHNEQFF.

The chain joins TRBV27 to TRBJ2-2; 14 positions match TRBD2. Trimming at V came to 6 bases and at J to 7 bases, leaving 4 bases not matched to a gene. The CDR3 sequence is 15 residues long. Germline-derived CDR1 and CDR2 are MNHEY and SMNVEV (reference sequence). The CDR3 here is CASRGLAGVVGELFF. For the CDR3, the DNA is TGTGCCAGCAGGGGACTAGCGGGAGTTGTCGGGGAGCTGTTTTTT.

This clonotype was picked up a small number of times. This sequence joins TRBV20-1 and TRBJ1-5; 8 positions match TRBD1. Germline-derived CDR1 and CDR2 are DFQATT and SNEGSKA (reference sequence). The V and J ends lost 4 bases and 4 bases, in that order; junction bases with no gene match: 9. The length of the CDR3 is 15 residues. The DNA of the CDR3 is TGCAGTGCTATAACACAGGGGGTTGGTAATCAGCCCCAGCATTTT. Amino acids: CSAITQGVGNQPQHF.

This clonotype was counted a few times. V gene TRBV12-3 or TRBV12-4 combines with J gene TRBJ1-2; 8 bases map to TRBD1. J lost 8 bases, V lost 2 bases, and 7 bases had no gene match. The CDR3 is made up of 14 amino acids. CDR3 residues: CASSLRQGARGYTF. Here the CDR3 DNA reads TGTGCCAGCAGTTTAAGGCAGGGGGCGCGCGGCTACACCTTC.

The gene calls are TRBV18 and TRBJ2-7, with D possibly matching TRBD2 (6 bases). The CDR3 runs 15 residues. Germline lookup yields CDR1 KGHSH and CDR2 LQKENI. Trimming cost V 3 bases and J 7 bases, with 19 bases left between them. This CDR3 reads CASSPLGTHNREQYF. Written as DNA, the CDR3 is TGTGCCAGCTCACCCCTCGGGACTCATAACCGGGAGCAGTACTTC.

A remark on this clonotype: A read error may explain this, as a much larger clone is one base away. V is TRBV6-2 or TRBV6-3 and J is TRBJ2-7; D gene unclear. CDR1 and CDR2 (germline): MNHEY, SVGEGT. The CDR3 spans 13 residues. The CDR3 bases are TGTGCCTGCAGTTACGGCCATTCCTACGAGCAGTACTTC. Protein sequence: CACSYGHSYEQYF.

The chain combines TRBV3-1 with TRBJ2-2; the match to TRBD1 covers 9 bases. The CDR3 spans 18 residues. Germline assignment: CDR1 LGHDT and CDR2 YNNKEL (reference sequence). Trimming at V came to 4 bases and at J to 5 bases, leaving 14 bases not matched to a gene. CDR3: CASSRRGGQGWSTGELFF. The CDR3 nucleotides are TGTGCCAGCAGCCGAAGAGGGGGACAGGGATGGAGTACCGGGGAGCTGTTTTTT.

This clonotype has only a few counts. The rearrangement uses TRBV10-3 and TRBJ2-7; tentative D call: TRBD1 (6 bases). The CDR3 extends over 15 amino acids. The germline V gene has CDR1 ENHRY and CDR2 SYGVKD. V was shortened by 0 bases and J by 5 bases, with 14 bases between the two germline ends. CDR3 in amino acids: CAISESGGQYDEQYF. DNA of the CDR3: TGTGCCATCAGTGAGTCGGGCGGACAGTACGACGAGCAGTACTTC.

This clonotype was counted a few times. The CDR3 protein is CSARVGLYEQYF. The CDR3 region has the DNA TGCAGTGCTAGAGTTGGCCTCTACGAGCAGTACTTC. The chain has TRBV20-1 and TRBJ2-5; no definite D call. The J call is uncertain, as TRBJ2-7 better fits the DNA end. Germline CDR1 DFQATT, CDR2 SNEGSKA (reference sequence). The CDR3 consists of 12 residues.

The chain carries TRBV6-5 and TRBJ2-7; 8 bases map to TRBD1. The CDR3 contains 15 residues. The ends lost 6 bases at V and 6 bases at J; junction bases unmatched: 13. The germline V gene encodes CDR1 MNHEY and CDR2 SVGAGI. The CDR3 bases are TGTGCCAGCAGAGACAAGGACAGGGTATCGATCGAGCAGTACTTC. Translating gives CASRDKDRVSIEQYF.

This clonotype occurred a few times. CDR3: CASSVGLASTGELFF. The CDR3 coding sequence is TGTGCCAGCAGCGTAGGCCTAGCGAGCACCGGGGAGCTGTTTTTT. The V call is TRBV9, the J call TRBJ2-2, with D maybe TRBD2 (6 bases). CDR3 length: 15 amino acids. Trimming removed 0 bases at V and 4 bases at J, with 10 bases between. Germline values: CDR1 SGDLS, CDR2 YYNGEE.

This clonotype was found a few times. The gene calls are TRBV29-1 and TRBJ2-7; D not resolved. V gave up 4 bases and J gave up 2 bases, with 18 bases separating them. CDR1 and CDR2 (germline): SQVTM, ANQGSEA. The CDR3 is 15 residues long. The CDR3 protein is CSVGPRPSTTYEQYF. The CDR3 DNA reads TGCAGCGTTGGGCCCAGGCCGTCCACAACCTACGAGCAGTACTTC.